Each of the 23 T cell receptor beta chains below was sequenced from the same sample in a study of CD8 T cells in ankylosing spondylitis. TCRdb called the 5' RACE reads again in MiXCR, with one record for every CDR3 protein. This sample yields around 300,000 distinct CDR3 sequences, of which 20% to 25% are seen a single time; roughly 3.6% belongs to the top ten. Sequencing was carried out using blood, either unsorted or a sorted T cell fraction (not recorded which). All receptors come from a female donor with ankylosing spondylitis or in good health (not recorded which).

The J gene is TRBJ2-3, the V gene TRBV4-1; D is unresolved. Germline V CDR1 and CDR2: MGHRA, YSYEKL. The germline V and J ends were trimmed by 5 bases and 4 bases, with 13 bases remaining between them. This CDR3 contains 14 residues. The CDR3 DNA reads TGCGCCAGCAGCGGTTTTCCCCCGCCAGATACGCAGTATTTT. This translates into CASSGFPPPDTQYF.

This clonotype was seen a few times. V usage is TRBV12-3 or TRBV12-4 and J usage is TRBJ2-1, with D possibly TRBD1 on 7 matching bases. CDR3 length: 19 residues. V was clipped by 2 bases and J by 3 bases, with 23 bases between them. In DNA, the CDR3 is TGTGCCAGCAGTTTATCCCTGACAGGGAGGACGACGGGCTACAATGAGCAGTTCTTC. Amino acids: CASSLSLTGRTTGYNEQFF.

The chain has TRBV11-3 and TRBJ2-3; D gene ambiguous. This CDR3 comprises 12 residues. Germline lookup yields CDR1 SGHNT and CDR2 YENEEA. The V end lost 5 bases, the J end lost 3 bases, and 6 bases lay between the germline ends. The CDR3 spells CASSHQTDTQYF. DNA for the CDR3: TGTGCCAGCAGCCATCAGACAGATACGCAGTATTTT.

This sequence joins TRBV18 and TRBJ2-5; no reliable D call. The V end was cut by 3 bases, the J end by 5 bases, with 19 bases between. CDR1 is KGHSH and CDR2 is LQKENI in the germline V gene. This CDR3 region has 16 residues. CDR3 sequence reads: CASSPPVQKFGETQYF. CDR3 DNA sequence: TGTGCCAGCTCACCTCCGGTACAGAAGTTTGGGGAGACCCAGTACTTC.

A few counts support this clonotype. The chain's CDR3 is CSVEVTGGSGNYGYTF. As DNA, the CDR3 is TGCAGCGTTGAAGTGACAGGGGGCTCGGGTAACTATGGCTACACCTTC. The chain couples TRBV29-1 to TRBJ1-2, with 10 nucleotides matching TRBD1. CDR3 length equals 16 residues. CDR1 and CDR2 (germline): SQVTM, ANQGSEA. V lost 1 base, J lost 1 base, and 6 bases stayed unmatched. The full variable domain, in which reference TRBV29-1 and TRBJ1-2 provide the parts outside the CDR3, is SAVISQKPSRDICQRGTSLTIQCQVDSQVTMMFWYRQQPGQSLTLIATANQGSEATYESGFVIDKFPISRPNLTFSTLTVSNMSPEDSSIYLCSVEVTGGSGNYGYTFGSGTRLTVV.

There are a few counts of this clonotype. V and J are TRBV19 and TRBJ2-1; the D is unclear. Trimming left V 3 bases short and J 9 bases short, with 12 bases between. Germline assignment: CDR1 LNHDA and CDR2 SQIVND (reference sequence). The CDR3 extends over 13 amino acids. The CDR3 DNA sequence: TGTGCCAGTAGTATCCCGATCCCGGGTGAGCAGTTCTTC. It specifies CASSIPIPGEQFF. The full variable domain, its missing parts supplied by reference TRBV19 and TRBJ2-1, is DGGITQSPKYLFRKEGQNVTLSCEQNLNHDAMYWYRQDPGQGLRLIYYSQIVNDFQKGDIAEGYSVSREKKESFPLTVTSAQKNPTAFYLCASSIPIPGEQFFGPGTRLTVL.

Ten or more counts support this clonotype. The chain joins TRBV5-6 to TRBJ1-3; D uncertain. V dropped 9 bases and J dropped 0 bases, with 7 bases sitting between them. The CDR3 has 12 amino acids. Germline V gene lookup returns CDR1 SGHDT and CDR2 YYEEEE. The CDR3 coding sequence is TGTGCCACGGGCTTCTCTGGAAACACCATATATTTT. It translates to CATGFSGNTIYF.

The chain recombines TRBV18 with TRBJ1-5, with D perhaps matching TRBD1 (6 bases). V lost 3 bases and J 4 bases, leaving 10 bases between the germline ends. Germline V gene lookup returns CDR1 KGHSH and CDR2 LQKENI. The CDR3 is made up of 14 amino acids. CDR3 loop: CASSPSQGNQPQHF. DNA for the CDR3: TGTGCCAGCTCACCTTCCCAGGGGAATCAGCCCCAGCATTTT. Combining the CDR3 with reference TRBV18 and TRBJ1-5 gives the whole variable domain NAGVMQNPRHLVRRRGQEARLRCSPMKGHSHVYWYRQLPEEGLKFMVYLQKENIIDESGMPKERFSAEFPKEGPSILRIQQVVRGDSAAYFCASSPSQGNQPQHFGDGTRLSIL.

The chain combines TRBV3-1 with TRBJ2-2; D remains unclear. Trimming cost V 4 bases and J 1 base, with 10 bases left between them. In germline, CDR1 is LGHDT, CDR2 YNNKEL (reference sequence). This CDR3 spans 15 amino acids. The CDR3 region has the DNA TGTGCCAGCAGCCTACGCCCTGGGAACACCGGGGAGCTGTTTTTT. Residues: CASSLRPGNTGELFF.

CDR3 bases: TGTGCCAGCAGTCTCGACGCCCCCGCCACCCTCGGGTACAATGAGCAGTTCTTC. This translates into CASSLDAPATLGYNEQFF. The chain has TRBV25-1 and TRBJ2-1; D gene ambiguous. V dropped 5 bases and J dropped 4 bases, with 24 bases sitting between them. CDR1 is MGHDK, CDR2 SYGVNS, per germline. The CDR3 has 18 residues.

The genes are TRBV12-3 or TRBV12-4 and TRBJ2-7, with TRBD1 matching 8 bases. Trimming removed 2 bases from V and 2 bases from J; junction bases left unmatched: 5. The CDR3 has 15 residues. CDR3 loop: CASSLLGQATYEQYF. Written as DNA, the CDR3 is TGTGCCAGCAGTTTACTGGGACAGGCTACCTACGAGCAGTACTTC.

This clonotype was recorded a few times. The chain carries TRBV7-2 and TRBJ2-5; D gene uncertain. In germline, CDR1 is SGHTA, CDR2 FQGNSA. This CDR3 comprises 14 residues. The V and J ends lost 6 bases and 7 bases respectively, with 18 bases between them. CDR3 region: CASSPPGRFATQYF. Written as DNA, the CDR3 is TGTGCCAGCAGTCCACCCGGGCGGTTTGCGACCCAGTACTTC.

This clonotype has ten or more counts. The CDR3 spells CSVEVGGAPETQYF. The CDR3 region has the DNA TGCAGCGTTGAGGTGGGAGGGGCACCAGAGACCCAGTACTTC. The chain combines TRBV29-1 with TRBJ2-5, with 7 bases lining up with TRBD2. The trim removed 3 bases at V and 4 bases at J, leaving 8 bases unmatched. The CDR3 is made up of 14 amino acids. Germline-derived CDR1 and CDR2 are SQVTM and ANQGSEA.

This chain uses TRBV4-2 with TRBJ1-6; D not resolved. The CDR3 runs to 14 residues. The germline gives CDR1 LGHNA, CDR2 YNFKEQ. V was trimmed by 0 bases and J by 7 bases, leaving 7 bases between them. The CDR3 region is CASSQDGVNSPLHF. The DNA for the CDR3 is TGTGCCAGCAGCCAAGACGGGGTAAATTCACCCCTCCACTTT.

The chain recombines TRBV7-3 with TRBJ2-1; D is perhaps TRBD2 (6 bases). The CDR3 runs 14 residues. Trimming took 5 bases from V and 4 from J, leaving 12 bases between them. From germline, CDR1 is SGHTA and CDR2 FQGTGA. DNA of the CDR3: TGTGCCAGCAGCCCCTCGACTAGTTACAATGAGCAGTTCTTC. This translates into CASSPSTSYNEQFF.

The sample holds a few counts of this clonotype. The chain recombines TRBV4-3 with TRBJ2-1, with 8 bases lining up with TRBD2. Germline V lookup: CDR1 LGHNA, CDR2 YSLEER. V lost 0 bases and J lost 2; bases outside the gene matches: 6. The CDR3 totals 17 residues. For the CDR3, the DNA is TGCGCCAGCAGCCAAGATCGGGGGGGAGCAACCTACAATGAGCAGTTCTTC. This translates into CASSQDRGGATYNEQFF.

Only a few counts were recorded for this clonotype. The V call is TRBV9, the J call TRBJ2-5; 9 nucleotides align to TRBD1. V trimming: 3 bases; J trimming: 5 bases; junction bases outside the gene matches: 8. Germline-derived CDR1 and CDR2 are SGDLS and YYNGEE. This CDR3 has 15 residues. CDR3 in amino acids: CASSARTGEGETQYF. The CDR3 DNA follows: TGTGCCAGCAGCGCCCGGACAGGGGAGGGGGAGACCCAGTACTTC.

The V gene is TRBV18, the J gene TRBJ1-2; TRBD1 aligns across 7 bases. This CDR3 is 14 amino acids long. CDR1 is KGHSH, CDR2 LQKENI, per germline. V was clipped by 5 bases and J by 4 bases; unmatched bases: 7. The CDR3 nucleotides are TGTGCCAGCTCAGGACAGGTCGGCAGCTATGGCTACACCTTC. The encoded protein is CASSGQVGSYGYTF.

The rearrangement links TRBV3-1 to TRBJ2-3; 10 nucleotides match TRBD2. Germline V gives CDR1 LGHDT, CDR2 YNNKEL (reference sequence). The CDR3 extends over 15 amino acids. With V trimmed by 6 bases and J by 3 bases, 6 bases remained unmatched. The CDR3 sequence is CASSYYSGRTDTQYF. CDR3 bases: TGTGCCAGCAGTTACTATAGCGGGAGGACAGATACGCAGTATTTT.

This clonotype was observed many times. V and J are TRBV20-1 and TRBJ2-1, with 9 bases fitting TRBD2. CDR1 is DFQATT, CDR2 SNEGSKA, per germline (reference sequence). Trimming at V came to 4 bases and at J to 6 bases, leaving 7 bases not matched to a gene. The CDR3 has 14 residues. The CDR3 loop reads CSANPASGINEQFF. For the CDR3, the DNA is TGCAGTGCTAATCCGGCTAGCGGGATCAATGAGCAGTTCTTC.

This chain links TRBV15 with TRBJ2-7, with D perhaps given as TRBD1 or TRBD2 (5 bases each). From germline, CDR1 is LNHNV and CDR2 YYDKDF (reference sequence). This CDR3 has 17 residues. V lost 0 bases to trimming and J lost 3 bases, with 18 bases between them. The CDR3 region has the DNA TGTGCCACCAGCAGAGACGTTCGGGCGTGGGGGAGCTACGAGCAGTACTTC. Translating gives CATSRDVRAWGSYEQYF.

This clonotype was seen a handful of times. The chain combines TRBV11-2 with TRBJ2-1, with 16 bases matching TRBD2. Germline values: CDR1 SGHAT, CDR2 FQNNGV. V trimming: 1 base; J trimming: 7 bases; junction bases outside the gene matches: 7. The CDR3 consists of 18 residues. The CDR3 here is CASSLVGTSGRAGNEQFF. The CDR3 region has the DNA TGTGCCAGCAGCTTAGTGGGGACTAGCGGGAGGGCCGGAAATGAGCAGTTCTTC.

This chain links TRBV9 with TRBJ2-1; D perhaps matches TRBD2 (5 bases). The germline V gene encodes CDR1 SGDLS and CDR2 YYNGEE. This CDR3 spans 14 amino acids. V dropped 2 bases and J dropped 0 bases, with 6 bases sitting between them. CDR3: CASSVRDSYNEQFF. CDR3 DNA: TGTGCCAGCAGCGTCCGGGACTCCTACAATGAGCAGTTCTTC. The entire variable domain, with the rest obtained from reference TRBV9 and TRBJ2-1, is as follows: DSGVTQTPKHLITATGQRVTLRCSPRSGDLSVYWYQQSLDQGLQFLIQYYNGEERAKGNILERFSAQQFPDLHSELNLSSLELGDSALYFCASSVRDSYNEQFFGPGTRLTVL.